This TCR beta chain was recovered during a study of T cell clonality in common variable immunodeficiency. Study-wide findings and caveats: Compared with healthy controls, CVID subjects showed increased TCRbeta clonality, mostly in about a third. CVID subjects shared fewer TCRbeta clones than healthy controls did.

The germline CDR1 and CDR2 sequences are SGHNT and YYREEE (reference sequence). V was clipped by 2 bases and J by 4 bases; unmatched bases: 11. CDR3 size: 16 residues. The sample holds many counts of this clone. Its cognate antigen is unknown. The read ends 3 residues early relative to the CDR3; the germline J gene fills the gap. Data came from immunoSEQ multiplex PCR; TCRdb stores just in-frame clones and leaves some out. The sample shows approximately 42,000 clones, no singletons; the ten largest hold over 1.1%. Caucasian heritage predominated among both patients and controls. Donors gave roughly 4.5 to 9 ml heparinized peripheral whole blood.

The source material was peripheral blood mononuclear cells. This TCR came from a person aged 18-69 years in good health. J is TRBJ2-7 and V is TRBV5-4, with TRBD2 matching 8 bases. The sequenced part of the CDR3 DNA is TGTGCCAGCAGCTTTGGGGGATCAGCGGGAGAATACGAG. Translating it yields CASSFGGSAGEYE. The whole CDR3 reads CASSFGGSAGEYEQYF.